This T cell receptor (beta chain) is drawn from a study of blood T cell repertoires in COVID-19. Looking at the study overall: Acute-phase and convalescent COVID-19 samples originated in the United States, Italy and Spain. The analysed material was cDNA or gDNA that came from T cells, B-cell-depleted T cells, or PBMCs.

Authors' data handling: Amplification of reference gene primers provided the estimated nucleated cell counts. TCRdb keeps only in-frame clones here, not all; method: immunoSEQ multiplex PCR. The V and J calls and clone size come from that table; D and trimming were worked out from the DNA. Among approximately 180,000 clones listed, 87% were seen once. CDR3 size: 14 residues. V trimming: 3 bases; J trimming: 5 bases; junction bases outside the gene matches: 3. Germline lookup yields CDR1 SEHNR and CDR2 FQNEAQ (reference sequence). The source of this sequence is a woman between 45 and 60 years old with acute or convalescent COVID-19. This chain links TRBV7-9 with TRBJ1-2, with 10 bases aligning to TRBD1. Sequencing was performed on peripheral blood. The CDR3 DNA sequence: TGTGCCAGCAGCTTGGACAGGGGGGCTTATGGCTACACCTTC. It codes for CASSLDRGAYGYTF.